This T cell receptor (beta chain) was recorded in a study of patients with pleural tuberculosis (TCRdb year 2014). The germline V gene specifies MNHNS as CDR1 and SASEGT as CDR2. The CDR3, cysteine through phenylalanine, is 16 amino acids long. Only the CDR3 portion is preserved as DNA: 48 bases, with reading frame beginning at the first base. Germline trimming amounts to 6 bases on V and 4 bases on J, with 11 as the count of junction bases outside the gene matches. TCRdb shows the sequencer as Illumina Genome Analyzer IIx. TCRdb passed the public sequencing reads through fastp at Q25 and MiXCR, retaining productive beta sequences. Rows merge per CDR3 protein into single entries with the most common DNA and genes. The sample has about 29,000 distinct CDR3 sequences on record, about 18% of them singletons. In total, the top ten clones hold around 3.2% of the sample. Note on this clonotype: What this receptor recognizes is not known. Per-nucleotide qualities are absent, and no much larger clonotype sits a single base away.

Sequencing was done on a sample of peripheral blood. This clonotype was obtained from a human donor with pleural tuberculosis. The V and J genes are TRBV6-1 and TRBJ2-2, with 7 bases aligning to TRBD2. The DNA reads TGTGCCAGCAGAAAGGCTCTAGCGGACCCCACCGGGGAGCTGTTTTTT. It translates to CASRKALADPTGELFF.